These T cell receptor beta chains were read from a single sample in a study of low-dose radiotherapy and immunotherapy resistance in tumors. From the reads, TCRdb called clonotypes with MiXCR, one entry per CDR3 protein. The table includes some 52,000 distinct CDR3 sequences, 33% detected once. Sequenced here: PBMCs, sampled after low-dose radiotherapy plus immunotherapy. The source of these receptors is a male donor with rectosigmoid adenocarcinoma. CDR3s include the opening cysteine and the closing phenylalanine or tryptophan. D genes are given only for firm matches. A row's size may be missing; if present it is once, few, many or a size class.

j_call: TRBJ2-7; d_call: NA; v_call: TRBV9; clone_size: many; cdr3_nt: TGTGCCAGCAGCGTACAGGCCGGGACCTACGAGCAGTACTTC; cdr3_aa: CASSVQAGTYEQYF
j_call: TRBJ1-1; d_call: NA; v_call: TRBV6-2/TRBV6-3; clone_size: NA; cdr3_nt: TGTGCCAGCAGCTTAAGCCCCATTCCGAACACTGAAGCTTTCTTT; cdr3_aa: CASSLSPIPNTEAFF
j_call: TRBJ1-5; d_call: NA; v_call: TRBV6-2/TRBV6-3; clone_size: medium-sized; cdr3_nt: TGTGCCAGCAGCCCTTACGGGGAAGGCAATCAGCCCCAGCATTTT; cdr3_aa: CASSPYGEGNQPQHF
j_call: TRBJ2-7; d_call: TRBD1; v_call: TRBV4-2; clone_size: many; cdr3_nt: TGTGCCAGCAGCCAAGAACAGGGACAGGGGGCCTACGAGCAGTACTTC; cdr3_aa: CASSQEQGQGAYEQYF
j_call: TRBJ2-1; d_call: TRBD2; v_call: TRBV20-1; clone_size: many; cdr3_nt: TGCAGTGCTAGCCGCGGGGGTGGCTACAATGAGCAGTTCTTC; cdr3_aa: CSASRGGGYNEQFF
j_call: TRBJ1-1; d_call: NA; v_call: TRBV6-6; clone_size: NA; cdr3_nt: TGTGCCAGCAGTTACTTCGCCTCGGCTATGAACACTGAAGCTTTCTTT; cdr3_aa: CASSYFASAMNTEAFF
j_call: TRBJ2-3; d_call: NA; v_call: TRBV7-8; clone_size: NA; cdr3_nt: TGTGCCAGCAGCTTAGTGGCAGTCACAGATACGCAGTATTTT; cdr3_aa: CASSLVAVTDTQYF
j_call: TRBJ1-1; d_call: NA; v_call: TRBV12-3/TRBV12-4; clone_size: many; cdr3_nt: TGTGCCAGCAGTCCTCCGGGTTCGAACACTGAAGCTTTCTTT; cdr3_aa: CASSPPGSNTEAFF
j_call: TRBJ2-3; d_call: NA; v_call: TRBV20-1; clone_size: NA; cdr3_nt: TGCAGTGCTAGAGTTCCCCTTCTAAGCACAGATACGCAGTATTTT; cdr3_aa: CSARVPLLSTDTQYF
j_call: TRBJ2-2; d_call: TRBD1; v_call: TRBV4-1; clone_size: many; cdr3_nt: TGCGCCAGCAGCCACTACAGGGGGACCGGGGAGCTGTTTTTT; cdr3_aa: CASSHYRGTGELFF
j_call: TRBJ2-1; d_call: NA; v_call: TRBV19; clone_size: NA; cdr3_nt: TGTGCCAGTAGTCAGTTAGCGCCCTCCTACAATGAGCAGTTCTTC; cdr3_aa: CASSQLAPSYNEQFF
j_call: TRBJ2-1; d_call: NA; v_call: TRBV20-1; clone_size: many; cdr3_nt: TGCAGTGCTACTTCGCGCGGAGCACGGCAGTTCTTC; cdr3_aa: CSATSRGARQFF
j_call: TRBJ1-2; d_call: TRBD1; v_call: TRBV6-2/TRBV6-3; clone_size: many; cdr3_nt: TGTGCCAGCAGTTACCAACCCTGGACAGGGACCTATGGCTACACCTTC; cdr3_aa: CASSYQPWTGTYGYTF
j_call: TRBJ2-7; d_call: NA; v_call: TRBV6-2/TRBV6-3; clone_size: few; cdr3_nt: TGTGCCAGCCAACCCCCGGGGGTAACCTACGAGCAGTACTTC; cdr3_aa: CASQPPGVTYEQYF
j_call: TRBJ1-2; d_call: NA; v_call: TRBV2; clone_size: NA; cdr3_nt: TGTGCCAGCAGGGCCTCCCGTGGCTACACCTTC; cdr3_aa: CASRASRGYTF
j_call: TRBJ2-1; d_call: TRBD2; v_call: TRBV20-1; clone_size: many; cdr3_nt: TGCAGTGCTAGAGATCTGGCGGGAGGGAACGATGAGCAGTTCTTC; cdr3_aa: CSARDLAGGNDEQFF
j_call: TRBJ2-1; d_call: TRBD1; v_call: TRBV12-3/TRBV12-4; clone_size: NA; cdr3_nt: TGTGCCAGCAGTTTCCGACAGGGTGGTTGGAATGAGCAGTTCTTC; cdr3_aa: CASSFRQGGWNEQFF
j_call: TRBJ2-5; d_call: NA; v_call: TRBV5-4; clone_size: many; cdr3_nt: TGTGCCAGCAGCATGGACAGAAAAGAGACCCAGTACTTC; cdr3_aa: CASSMDRKETQYF
j_call: TRBJ1-5; d_call: NA; v_call: TRBV24-1; clone_size: NA; cdr3_nt: TGTGCCACCAGTGATCGATACAATCAGCCCCAGCATTTT; cdr3_aa: CATSDRYNQPQHF
j_call: TRBJ2-5; d_call: NA; v_call: TRBV6-2/TRBV6-3; clone_size: many; cdr3_nt: TGTGCCAGCAGTTCTCCCAGCCGACCCCAAGAGACCCAGTACTTC; cdr3_aa: CASSSPSRPQETQYF